Each of the 23 T cell receptor beta chains below was sequenced from the same sample in a study of cytomegalovirus exposure and HLA in healthy donors. It was with 60 Vbeta and 13 Jbeta primers that the PCR ran. Produced via immunoSEQ multiplex PCR; TCRdb's table is partial and in-frame only. This table lists about 110,000 clones. The sample consisted of PBMCs. The receptors were sampled from a man aged 18 to 30 in good health and CMV-seronegative.

The chain has TRBV5-1 and TRBJ1-2, with a possible D match to TRBD1 (6 bases). Trimming cost V 0 bases and J 3 bases, with 21 bases left between them. Per the germline V gene, CDR1 is SGHRS and CDR2 is YFSETQ. CDR3 size: 18 residues. The CDR3 loop is CASSLEWGRDSRHYGYTF. As DNA, the CDR3 is TGCGCCAGCAGCTTGGAATGGGGGCGCGACTCTCGGCACTATGGCTACACCTTC.

This chain uses TRBV9 with TRBJ2-1, with D perhaps matching TRBD2 (6 bases). Germline lookup yields CDR1 SGDLS and CDR2 YYNGEE. This CDR3 spans 17 amino acids. The ends were cut back, 4 bases at V and 0 bases at J, with 17 bases in the middle. The CDR3 is CASSPRASASSYNEQFF. CDR3 DNA sequence: TGTGCCAGCAGCCCTCGAGCTAGCGCGAGCTCCTACAATGAGCAGTTCTTC.

V gene TRBV9 combines with J gene TRBJ2-7, with TRBD1 identical over 8 bases. The length of the CDR3 is 15 residues. Germline V gene sequence: CDR1 SGDLS, CDR2 YYNGEE. Unmatched junction bases numbered 8, after V lost 0 bases and J lost 6 bases. The CDR3 sequence: CASSVGQGQVAEQYF. The CDR3 DNA reads as TGTGCCAGCAGCGTAGGACAGGGGCAGGTCGCCGAGCAGTACTTC.

The genes are TRBV5-1 and TRBJ1-3, with D unclear. V lost 3 bases and J lost 0, with 10 bases in between. The CDR3 consists of 15 residues. Germline lookup yields CDR1 SGHRS and CDR2 YFSETQ. CDR3 protein: CASSSSGISGNTIYF. CDR3 bases: TGCGCCAGCAGCTCATCAGGTATCTCTGGAAACACCATATATTTT. The full variable domain, in which reference TRBV5-1 and TRBJ1-3 provide the parts outside the CDR3, is KAGVTQTPRYLIKTRGQQVTLSCSPISGHRSVSWYQQTPGQGLQFLFEYFSETQRNKGNFPGRFSGRQFSNSRSEMNVSTLELGDSALYLCASSSSGISGNTIYFGEGSWLTVV.

The gene calls are TRBV5-8 and TRBJ2-1; 10 nucleotides match TRBD1. After removal of 0 bases from V and 4 bases from J, the junction contained 1 base not matched to a gene. The CDR3 consists of 15 residues. Germline loops: CDR1 SGHTS, CDR2 YDEGEE. The DNA for the CDR3 is TGTGCCAGCAGCTTGGGGACAGGGGGTTACAATGAGCAGTTCTTC. Translation: CASSLGTGGYNEQFF. Full variable domain (missing parts from reference TRBV5-8 and TRBJ2-1): EAGVTQSPTHLIKTRGQQATLRCSPISGHTSVYWYQQALGLGLQFLLWYDEGEERNRGNFPPRFSGRQFPNYSSELNVNALELEDSALYLCASSLGTGGYNEQFFGPGTRLTVL.

The chain has TRBV5-1 and TRBJ2-7, with 8 bases matching TRBD1. Germline trimming cut 4 bases from V and 7 bases from J; bases unmatched to any gene: 4. The CDR3 runs 12 residues. Germline assignment: CDR1 SGHRS and CDR2 YFSETQ. The CDR3 DNA follows: TGCGCCAGCAGCGCGACAGGGGATGAGCAGTACTTC. Its protein is CASSATGDEQYF. Using reference TRBV5-1 and TRBJ2-7 for the parts outside the CDR3, the full variable domain is KAGVTQTPRYLIKTRGQQVTLSCSPISGHRSVSWYQQTPGQGLQFLFEYFSETQRNKGNFPGRFSGRQFSNSRSEMNVSTLELGDSALYLCASSATGDEQYFGPGTRLTVT.

The rearrangement joins TRBV5-1 to TRBJ1-1, with no clear D. Germline V gene lookup returns CDR1 SGHRS and CDR2 YFSETQ. The length of the CDR3 is 13 residues. V lost 5 bases and J lost 1, with 9 bases in between. The CDR3 DNA reads TGCGCCAGCAGGCCTACTTCGAACACTGAAGCTTTCTTT. Translated: CASRPTSNTEAFF.

The rearrangement joins TRBV2 to TRBJ2-7; D possibly corresponds to TRBD2 (6 bases). The CDR3 covers 11 residues. Trimming removed 9 bases from V and 6 bases from J, with 12 bases in between. Germline CDR1 SNHLY, CDR2 FYNNEI. CDR3 protein: CARQDGSEQYF. CDR3 coding DNA: TGTGCCAGACAAGACGGGAGCGAGCAGTACTTC.

This sequence joins TRBV9 and TRBJ1-5; TRBD1 matches 7 bases. Trimming took 3 bases from V and 7 from J; bases not matched to a gene: 4. The CDR3 spans 13 residues. Germline loops: CDR1 SGDLS, CDR2 YYNGEE. The CDR3 region is CASSAGDSQPQHF. The CDR3 coding sequence is TGTGCCAGCAGCGCGGGGGACAGCCAGCCCCAGCATTTT.

The rearrangement uses TRBV28 and TRBJ2-7; D perhaps matches TRBD1 (6 bases). Germline-derived CDR1 and CDR2 are MDHEN and SYDVKM. Trimming took off 3 bases at V and 2 bases at J, with 11 bases between the two ends. The CDR3 is 14 residues long. The CDR3 nucleotides read TGTGCCAGCAGTTTGTCGGACAGACCCTACGAGCAGTACTTC. Translation: CASSLSDRPYEQYF. The complete variable domain, with remaining parts taken from reference TRBV28 and TRBJ2-7, reads DVKVTQSSRYLVKRTGEKVFLECVQDMDHENMFWYRQDPGLGLRLIYFSYDVKMKEKGDIPEGYSVSREKKERFSLILESASTNQTSMYLCASSLSDRPYEQYFGPGTRLTVT.

V usage is TRBV2 and J usage is TRBJ1-2; 7 bases line up with TRBD1. The V and J ends lost 6 bases and 4 bases, in that order; junction bases with no gene match: 5. This CDR3 is 13 amino acids long. The V gene's germline CDR1 is SNHLY and CDR2 FYNNEI. The CDR3 nucleotides are TGTGCCAGCAGGCCGGGACAGTCCTATGGCTACACCTTC. Residues: CASRPGQSYGYTF.

The chain employs TRBV18 and TRBJ1-1; D is perhaps TRBD1 (6 bases). The CDR3 covers 13 residues. Trimming shortened V by 4 bases and J by 5 bases, and 11 bases separated the two germline ends. Germline loops: CDR1 KGHSH, CDR2 LQKENI. Here the CDR3 reads CASSLKGGTEAFF. DNA of the CDR3: TGTGCCAGCTCACTGAAGGGGGGGACTGAAGCTTTCTTT.

This sequence joins TRBV6-6 and TRBJ2-5; D unresolved. V lost 2 bases, J lost 4 bases, and 8 bases lay in between. Per the germline V gene, CDR1 is MNHNY and CDR2 is SVGAGI (reference sequence). This CDR3 is built from 13 residues. The DNA of the CDR3 is TGTGCCAGCAGTTACCCCCCCCGAGAGACCCAGTACTTC. It is translated as CASSYPPRETQYF.

The V gene is TRBV7-3, the J gene TRBJ1-1; 7 bases are shared with TRBD1. CDR1 is SGHTA, CDR2 FQGTGA, per germline. The CDR3 runs 13 residues. Trimming cost V 5 bases and J 6 bases; bases outside gene matches: 6. Here the CDR3 reads CASSPRQGAEAFF. In DNA form, the CDR3 reads TGTGCCAGCAGCCCAAGACAGGGCGCTGAAGCTTTCTTT.

Comment on this clone: At the DNA level, this CDR3 is encoded by other sequences in the same sample as well. Here the CDR3 DNA reads TGCGCCAGCAGCTTGCCGTCTTACGAGCAGTACTTC. Protein: CASSLPSYEQYF. This chain connects TRBV5-1 to TRBJ2-7; no definite D call. The CDR3 contains 12 residues. Trimming pared 1 base from V and 4 bases from J, leaving 6 bases between. The germline CDR1 and CDR2 sequences are SGHRS and YFSETQ.

The chain links TRBV5-1 to TRBJ2-3, with TRBD2 matching 14 bases. Unmatched junction bases numbered 6, after V lost 3 bases and J lost 3 bases. Germline V gene data show CDR1 as SGHRS and CDR2 as YFSETQ. The CDR3 spans 17 residues. The chain's CDR3 is CASSSGLAGVKTDTQYF. As DNA, the CDR3 is TGCGCCAGCAGCTCGGGACTAGCGGGAGTCAAGACAGATACGCAGTATTTT.

In DNA, the CDR3 is TGCAGCCCCTGCAGTCAGCGGAGCTCCTACGAGCAGTACTTC. Its protein is CSPCSQRSSYEQYF. The V and J genes are TRBV29-1 and TRBJ2-7, with D possibly being TRBD2 (5 bases). The ends were cut back, 8 bases at V and 0 bases at J, with 17 bases in the middle. From germline, CDR1 is SQVTM and CDR2 ANQGSEA. The CDR3 contains 14 residues.

The chain has TRBV5-1 and TRBJ1-1; TRBD1 aligns across 12 bases. The CDR3 is 16 residues long. Germline V lookup: CDR1 SGHRS, CDR2 YFSETQ. With V trimmed by 4 bases and J by 6 bases, 10 bases remained unmatched. The DNA of the CDR3 is TGCGCCAGCAGCATCCGGGACAGGGGGCGCGGGGCTGAAGCTTTCTTT. It translates to CASSIRDRGRGAEAFF.

This chain links TRBV18 with TRBJ1-1, with no clear D. The CDR3 consists of 11 residues. CDR1 and CDR2 from the germline V gene are KGHSH and LQKENI. Between the trimmed V and J ends, which lost 6 bases and 5 bases, there was a span of 7 bases. The CDR3 region has the DNA TGTGCCAGCTCGCGTGATACTGAAGCTTTCTTT. Translating it yields CASSRDTEAFF. The variable domain in full, with the rest retrieved from reference TRBV18 and TRBJ1-1, is NAGVMQNPRHLVRRRGQEARLRCSPMKGHSHVYWYRQLPEEGLKFMVYLQKENIIDESGMPKERFSAEFPKEGPSILRIQQVVRGDSAAYFCASSRDTEAFFGQGTRLTVV.

This chain links TRBV28 with TRBJ1-1, with a possible D match to TRBD1 (5 bases). CDR3 size: 14 residues. The V end lost 2 bases, the J end lost 3 bases, and 10 bases lay between the germline ends. Germline-derived CDR1 and CDR2 are MDHEN and SYDVKM. CDR3 DNA sequence: TGTGCCAGCAGTTTACGCGGGGCGTACACTGAAGCTTTCTTT. Translating it yields CASSLRGAYTEAFF.

The V gene is TRBV5-6, the J gene TRBJ2-3; D unclear. CDR1 is SGHDT and CDR2 is YYEEEE in the germline V gene. V was clipped by 7 bases and J by 6 bases, with 9 bases between them. The CDR3 length is 11 residues. The CDR3 bases are TGTGCCAGCGTCATGGGCGATACGCAGTATTTT. It translates to CASVMGDTQYF.

This rearrangement joins TRBV5-6 to TRBJ1-6; D gene unclear. Trimming removed 0 bases at V and 1 base at J, with 17 bases between. Germline values: CDR1 SGHDT, CDR2 YYEEEE. This CDR3 has 19 residues. The CDR3 nucleotides read TGTGCCAGCAGCTTGGGGGCAACCCTGGCGAGTTCCTATAATTCACCCCTCCACTTT. Its protein is CASSLGATLASSYNSPLHF.

V gene TRBV4-1 combines with J gene TRBJ1-1; D unresolved. The CDR3 runs to 14 residues. V lost 3 bases and J lost 6, with 14 bases in between. The V gene's germline CDR1 is MGHRA and CDR2 YSYEKL. In DNA form, the CDR3 reads TGCGCCAGCAGCCACTTCGGGGAGTTAGCTGAAGCTTTCTTT. It codes for CASSHFGELAEAFF.